Listed here are 18 T cell receptor beta chains from one sample, sequenced in a study of T-cell memory formation after mild COVID-19. TCRdb recomputed calls from the 5' RACE reads with MiXCR, one row per CDR3 protein. The sample has 430,000 or so distinct CDR3 sequences; more than 20% are singletons. Sequenced sample: PBMCs or a T cell subset sorted from them (not recorded which). All receptors derive from an adult woman who had mild COVID-19 (a few samples of this study predate the infection). Cell type and time point are not known.

V is TRBV5-1 and J is TRBJ1-3; D gene unclear. The CDR3 is 13 residues long. Per germline, CDR1 SGHRS and CDR2 YFSETQ. Trimming took 3 bases from V and 7 from J, leaving 11 bases between them. CDR3 sequence (DNA): TGCGCCAGCAGCTCTGACTGGCGGAACACCATATATTTT. Translated, it gives CASSSDWRNTIYF.

The chain employs TRBV14 and TRBJ2-7, with 7 bases identical to TRBD1. The CDR3 is made up of 13 amino acids. The germline V gene has CDR1 SGHDN and CDR2 FVKESK. Germline trimming cut 8 bases from V and 3 bases from J; bases unmatched to any gene: 7. The CDR3 DNA is TGTGCCAGCGGTGGGCCAGGGGGCTACGAGCAGTACTTC. Translated, it gives CASGGPGGYEQYF.

The chain couples TRBV7-2 to TRBJ2-1; 12 nucleotides align to TRBD2. Losses at the gene ends were 1 base for V and 3 bases for J; bases not matched to a gene: 7. The CDR3 covers 18 residues. Germline CDR1 reads SGHTA; CDR2 reads FQGNSA. CDR3: CASSLEGRLAGVYNEQFF. The CDR3 DNA reads as TGTGCCAGCAGCTTAGAGGGCCGACTAGCGGGAGTCTACAATGAGCAGTTCTTC.

This chain connects TRBV19 to TRBJ2-7; D might be TRBD1 (6 bases). The CDR3 covers 15 residues. CDR1 and CDR2 from the germline V gene are LNHDA and SQIVND (reference sequence). V lost 3 bases and J 1 base, leaving 13 bases between the germline ends. The CDR3 loop reads CASSIRSRGSYEQYF. The CDR3 nucleotides read TGTGCCAGTAGTATCCGGAGCAGGGGATCCTACGAGCAGTACTTC.

In this sample, this clonotype turned up many times. The rearrangement uses TRBV3-1 and TRBJ1-1; D not resolved. CDR1 and CDR2 from the germline V gene are LGHDT and YNNKEL (reference sequence). Trimming stripped 1 base from V and 1 base from J, with 4 bases between. The CDR3 has 13 amino acids. CDR3 DNA: TGTGCCAGCAGCCAAGGGGGGAACACTGAAGCTTTCTTT. Protein product: CASSQGGNTEAFF.

A few counts support this clonotype. The chain combines TRBV5-5 with TRBJ1-5; D remains ambiguous. V lost 2 bases and J lost 2, with 8 bases in between. The CDR3 is 14 amino acids. CDR1 is SGHKS, CDR2 YYEKEE, per germline (reference sequence). The CDR3 spells CASSFKVGNQPQHF. CDR3 sequence (DNA): TGTGCCAGCAGCTTTAAGGTTGGCAATCAGCCCCAGCATTTT.

The chain employs TRBV6-5 and TRBJ2-1; D remains ambiguous. V was trimmed by 2 bases and J by 9 bases, leaving 8 bases between them. This CDR3 contains 12 residues. Germline values: CDR1 MNHEY, CDR2 SVGAGI. The CDR3: CASSYMGSEQFF. Written as DNA, the CDR3 is TGTGCCAGCAGTTACATGGGAAGTGAGCAGTTCTTC.

The rearrangement links TRBV4-1 to TRBJ2-3; a possible D gene is TRBD2 (7 bases). The CDR3 loop spans 17 amino acids. The germline V and J ends were trimmed by 3 bases and 2 bases, with 18 bases remaining between them. Germline CDR1 reads MGHRA; CDR2 reads YSYEKL. The CDR3 loop is CASSQGGPSRLTDTQYF. The DNA of the CDR3 is TGCGCCAGCAGCCAGGGGGGGCCTTCACGCCTCACAGATACGCAGTATTTT.

The chain recombines TRBV24-1 with TRBJ2-1, with TRBD1 matching over 8 bases. Germline V gene data show CDR1 as KGHDR and CDR2 as SFDVKD. The CDR3 is 16 residues long. V trimming: 5 bases; J trimming: 4 bases; junction bases outside the gene matches: 9. CDR3 loop: CATSAPTGTGYNEQFF. The DNA for the CDR3 is TGTGCCACCAGTGCCCCAACCGGGACAGGATACAATGAGCAGTTCTTC.

In its sample, this clonotype was seen a few times. J is TRBJ2-5 and V is TRBV7-7, with D possibly TRBD1 on 6 matching bases. The V and J ends lost 2 bases and 2 bases respectively, with 12 bases between them. Germline assignment: CDR1 SSHAT and CDR2 FNYEAQ (reference sequence). CDR3 size: 15 residues. The CDR3 DNA follows: TGTGCCAGCAGCTTAATAACAGGGCAACAAGAGACCCAGTACTTC. This sequence encodes CASSLITGQQETQYF.

The chain uses TRBV30 and TRBJ1-5, with a possible D match to TRBD1 (5 bases). The CDR3 contains 15 residues. With 2 bases removed from V and 0 bases from J, the gap between germline ends came to 11 bases. Per germline, CDR1 GTSNPN and CDR2 SVGIG (reference sequence). The CDR3 DNA follows: TGTGCCTGGAGTACAGGTCATTATAGCAATCAGCCCCAGCATTTT. Translating gives CAWSTGHYSNQPQHF.

This clonotype was counted only a few times. V and J are TRBV19 and TRBJ1-1; D might be TRBD1 (6 bases). Germline CDR1 LNHDA, CDR2 SQIVND (reference sequence). The CDR3 extends over 15 amino acids. V gave up 5 bases and J gave up 0 bases, with 13 bases separating them. The DNA for the CDR3 is TGTGCCAGTAGTCTAGGGGGGGGCCTGAACACTGAAGCTTTCTTT. Protein sequence: CASSLGGGLNTEAFF.

The gene calls are TRBV20-1 and TRBJ1-1; TRBD1 is a possible D gene (5 bases). V gave up 0 bases and J gave up 0 bases, with 14 bases separating them. The CDR3 is 16 amino acids. The germline V gene encodes CDR1 DFQATT and CDR2 SNEGSKA (reference sequence). The CDR3 sequence is CSARDFWDPLNTEAFF. The DNA for the CDR3 is TGCAGTGCTAGAGATTTTTGGGACCCATTGAACACTGAAGCTTTCTTT.

The CDR3, as DNA: TGTGCCAGCTCACCACAGGGAGGCGAGACCCAGTACTTC. Translating gives CASSPQGGETQYF. The genes are TRBV18 and TRBJ2-5; a possible D gene is TRBD2 (6 bases). CDR1 and CDR2 from the germline V gene are KGHSH and LQKENI. The CDR3 length is 13 residues. Trimming shortened V by 1 base and J by 5 bases, and 8 bases separated the two germline ends.

This clonotype is medium-sized within its sample. This chain uses TRBV11-2 with TRBJ2-7; tentatively, D is TRBD2 (5 bases). Trimming took off 5 bases at V and 0 bases at J, with 17 bases between the two ends. Germline V gene data show CDR1 as SGHAT and CDR2 as FQNNGV. The CDR3 runs 16 residues. In DNA form, the CDR3 reads TGTGCCAGCAGCCCCAAAGTGAGGGATAGCTCCTACGAGCAGTACTTC. Residues: CASSPKVRDSSYEQYF.

This clonotype was counted only a few times. V usage is TRBV7-9 and J usage is TRBJ1-1; no clear D. Germline CDR1 SEHNR, CDR2 FQNEAQ (reference sequence). V lost 4 bases and J lost 6, with 12 bases in between. CDR3 length equals 13 residues. CDR3 loop: CASSSSDVAEAFF. CDR3 DNA: TGTGCCAGCAGCTCGAGCGATGTCGCTGAAGCTTTCTTT.

The rearrangement uses TRBV7-9 and TRBJ1-1; D unclear. The CDR3 covers 13 residues. Per germline, CDR1 SEHNR and CDR2 FQNEAQ (reference sequence). Trimming cost V 3 bases and J 3 bases, with 8 bases left between them. The CDR3 bases are TGTGCCAGCAGCTTCAAGGGAGACACTGAAGCTTTCTTT. This sequence encodes CASSFKGDTEAFF.

This chain connects TRBV4-2 to TRBJ1-4; no firm D call. Per the germline V gene, CDR1 is LGHNA and CDR2 is YNFKEQ. The length of the CDR3 is 16 residues. V lost 2 bases to trimming and J lost 8 bases, with 18 bases between them. The CDR3 coding sequence is TGTGCCAGCAGCCAAAGAGGCATGACCCAAGGGGAAAAACTGTTTTTT. Its protein is CASSQRGMTQGEKLFF.